This TCR beta chain was identified during a study of CD8+CD57+ T cells in acquired aplastic anemia. All sequencing subjects had displayed CD8+CD57+ cell expansion on flow cytometry. This clonotype has more than one count but fewer than ten. Its antigen remains unknown. Regarding the study as a whole: Found in both controls and patients were twenty-nine CD8+ CDR3 sequences.

The template used for profiling TCR beta VDJ and CDR3 was genomic DNA. Using its own MiXCR run on the reads, TCRdb lists one record per CDR3 protein. The sample has hundreds of thousands of distinct CDR3 sequences, around 50% seen once. The V segment lost 9 bases and the J segment 8 bases; nucleotides outside the gene matches: 19. The CDR3 is 19 amino acids. Germline loops: CDR1 LNHDA, CDR2 SQIVND (reference sequence). Material for sequencing was sorted CD4+, CD8+, or CD8+CD57+ T cells (not recorded which) from PBMCs. The chain couples TRBV19 to TRBJ2-1; 16 bases align to TRBD2. This TCR derives from a human donor with aplastic anemia. The CDR3, as DNA: TGTGCCAGCACGTCCCTCGGGACTAGCGGGGGGGGGCATCTCGATGAGCAGTTCTTC. It yields the protein CASTSLGTSGGGHLDEQFF.